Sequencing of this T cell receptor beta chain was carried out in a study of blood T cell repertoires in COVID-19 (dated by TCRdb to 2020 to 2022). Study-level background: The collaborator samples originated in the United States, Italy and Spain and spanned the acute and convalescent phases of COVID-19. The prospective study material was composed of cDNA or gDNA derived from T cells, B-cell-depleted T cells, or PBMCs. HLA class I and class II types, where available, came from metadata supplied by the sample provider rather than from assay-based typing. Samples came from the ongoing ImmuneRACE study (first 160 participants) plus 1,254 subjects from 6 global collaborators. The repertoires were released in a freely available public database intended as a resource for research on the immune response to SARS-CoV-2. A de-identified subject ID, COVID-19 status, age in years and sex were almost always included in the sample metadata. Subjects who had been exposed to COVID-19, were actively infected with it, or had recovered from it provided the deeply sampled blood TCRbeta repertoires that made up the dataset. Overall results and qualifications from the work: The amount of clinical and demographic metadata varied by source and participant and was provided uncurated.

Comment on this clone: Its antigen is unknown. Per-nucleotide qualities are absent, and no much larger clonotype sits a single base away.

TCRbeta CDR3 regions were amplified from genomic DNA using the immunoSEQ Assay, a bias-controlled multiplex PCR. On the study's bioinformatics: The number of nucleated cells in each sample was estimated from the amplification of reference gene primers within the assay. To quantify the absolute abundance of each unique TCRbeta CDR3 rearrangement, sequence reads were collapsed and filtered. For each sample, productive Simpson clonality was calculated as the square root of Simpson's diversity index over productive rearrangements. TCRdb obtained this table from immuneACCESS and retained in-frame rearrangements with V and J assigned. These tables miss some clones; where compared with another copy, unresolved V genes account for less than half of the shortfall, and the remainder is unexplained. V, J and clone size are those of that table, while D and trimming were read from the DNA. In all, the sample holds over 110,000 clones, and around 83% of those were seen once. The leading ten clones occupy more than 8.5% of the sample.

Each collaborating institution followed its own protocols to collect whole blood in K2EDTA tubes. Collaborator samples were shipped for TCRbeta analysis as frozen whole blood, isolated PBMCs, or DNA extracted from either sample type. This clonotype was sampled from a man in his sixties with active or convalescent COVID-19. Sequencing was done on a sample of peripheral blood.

The CDR3 corresponds to CASSPDRAQPQHF. At the DNA level, the sequence is TGTGCCAGCTCACCGGACAGGGCTCAGCCCCAGCATTTT. The chain couples TRBV18 to TRBJ1-5; 8 bases in the junction line up with TRBD1. Trimming takes 3 bases off V and 6 bases off J; junction bases not matched to a gene: 1. The CDR3 spans 13 residues, from the cysteine through the phenylalanine. Of the read, only the CDR3 DNA is kept; its 39 bases are in frame from base 1. From the germline V gene, CDR1 is KGHSH and CDR2 is LQKENI.